One TCR beta chain is described in this entry. As handled by the study authors: Amplifying reference gene primers gave estimates of nucleated cell counts. Clones were sequenced by immunoSEQ multiplex PCR, and TCRdb holds only the in-frame ones, with some missing. V and J calls and clone size are as listed in that table; D and trimming were resolved from the DNA. The sample comprises around 250,000 clones, about 90% of which are singletons, and around 0.85% rests with the top ten. The sample originates from a study of blood T cell repertoires in COVID-19. Study overall: Samples of COVID-19 (acute and convalescent) were obtained from the United States, Italy and Spain. Sources were T cells, B-cell-depleted T cells, or PBMCs; the material itself was cDNA or gDNA.

Trimming cost V 4 bases and J 7 bases, with 17 bases left between them. The CDR3 extends over 16 amino acids. Germline CDR1 is LNHDA and CDR2 is SQIVND (reference sequence). The study drew participants aged about 18 to 95 years from about two dozen US areas. This TCR was sampled from a man aged 45-65 years who had been exposed to COVID-19. Sequenced: PBMCs or T cells enriched from blood (not recorded which). The V gene is TRBV19, the J gene TRBJ1-6, with a weak D call TRBD1 (5 bases). The CDR3 sequence is CASSRGRQAENSPLHF. CDR3 bases: TGTGCCAGTAGTAGGGGGAGGCAGGCCGAGAATTCACCCCTCCACTTT.